This TCR beta chain is from a study of CD8 T cells in Susac syndrome. V dropped 3 bases and J dropped 7; count of bases not matched to a gene: 8. The CDR3 covers 15 residues. CDR1 SGDLS and CDR2 YYNGEE come from the germline V gene. Random hexamers were used to reverse transcribe the RNA input (roughly 0.5 to 1 ug). An immunoSEQ multiplex PCR amplified TCR beta CDR3 over 54 Vbeta and 13 Jbeta. TCRdb reanalysed the immunoSEQ multiplex PCR reads using MiXCR and keeps one entry per CDR3 protein. The sample shows fewer than 250,000 distinct CDR3 sequences, about 93% of them seen only once. With respect to this clonotype: Antigen: not known.

Those who served as multiple sclerosis controls were treatment-naive patients with stable or active relapsing-remitting disease. TEMRA cells were FACS-enriched, unlike CD8+ and CD4+ T cells, which were negatively isolated. The study's findings and limits: The TCR sequencing and HLA analysis in the study involved a relatively small number of individuals, as the study acknowledged.

The chain has TRBV9 and TRBJ2-7; the match to TRBD1 covers 12 bases. Sequencing used CD8+ T cells from PBMCs. This sequence was found in a human donor with multiple sclerosis. The CDR3 bases are TGTGCCAGCAGCGGTTCCGGGACAGGGGGCGAGGAGCAGTACTTC. Translating gives CASSGSGTGGEEQYF.